The text below deals with one TCR beta chain. Its antigen has not been determined. No base quality values were provided; no much bigger clone lies one nucleotide off. This entry comes from a study of cytomegalovirus exposure and HLA in healthy donors (dated 2017 in TCRdb). About the investigation overall: An earlier analysis of under 600 of the donors reported approximately 270 Gb of sequence data and 120 million or so unique TCR beta sequences from about 200 million T cells. About 300 gigabases of sequencing data and 78 million or so unique TCR sequences were included in an early release covering around 600 HLA-typed donors. The genetic ancestry cluster associated with self-reported Caucasian donors included 65% to 90% of the roughly 400 genotyped donors. The study aimed to test whether signatures of past pathogen exposure could be identified by cataloging public T cell receptors. The study used immunosequencing to profile the T cell repertoires of several hundred subjects and linked those repertoires to cytomegalovirus serostatus. Besides the first cohort of 666 subjects, a separate validation cohort made up of 120 different subjects was used. High-throughput TCR immunosequencing, statistical association of individual TCRs with disease status, and machine learning were combined to predict cytomegalovirus infection status. To study patterns of TCR occurrence, a later analysis re-analyzed previously published TCR beta repertoires from around 700 donors and added high-resolution HLA genotyping. The later analysis used no new phenotypic data to find candidate immune exposures, relying instead on TCR beta sequences and their occurrence across donors. An earlier analysis of 450 to 750 of the donors used high-throughput TCR beta sequencing to judge whether each TCR beta V gene segment behaved as functional or pseudogenic. Donor age, sex, ethnicity and CMV serostatus were collected together with the repertoire data. A later genetic analysis used genome-wide SNP genotypes for about 65% of the roughly 700 donors, treating that subset as a discovery cohort. All discovery cohort repertoires had been generated using a single sequencing platform. HLA typing included class I and class II loci at four-digit resolution. The number of donors typed differed by locus, with about 629-640 for A, B, C, DRB1 and DQB1, about 500 for DQA1, about 610 for DPA1, and 450 to 480 for DPB1. Because of strong linkage in the cohort, four or five DR-DQ haplotypes were treated as single units for association and clustering. Among over 350 genotyped donors of the cohort, an average of roughly 240,000 unique TCR beta nucleotide sequences were sequenced per donor, roughly a sixth of them non-productive.

Here is what the overall study found, with its caveats: In a later analysis, around 17,000 TCR beta sequences were associated with specific HLA alleles at a false discovery rate of 0.05. A few of the identified cytomegalovirus-associated TCR beta chains were confirmed in vitro to be specific for cytomegalovirus antigens. According to a later analysis, TCR association rates differed among HLA loci, with DRB1 alleles showing the most associated TCRs and HLA-C alleles showing the fewest. Compared with the approximately 720-donor mean, donors in an Asian-associated ancestry cluster had fewer N-insertions in productive TCRs, according to a later genetic analysis. An earlier analysis of around 500 of the donors showed that most TCR beta V segments appeared in productive rearrangements either about 87% or about 30% of the time, which broadly matched IMGT annotations. Because counts were too low, 15 to 20 rarely observed V segments, including chromosome 9 orphons, were excluded from the earlier analysis of several hundred of the donors. When HLA alleles, especially DR and DQ, strongly co-occurred, TCR associations were difficult to assign to individual alleles. It was suggested by the authors that the approach could potentially be generalized to other disease states and immunological phenotypes. A further reported finding was that TCR beta sequences accurately predicted the HLA-A and HLA-B alleles for most subjects in the first cohort. Because HLA typing was unavailable for some donors at each locus, only the typed subset was used in association tests. Linkage disequilibrium might explain the correlated functional status among segregating V segments, but an unknown experimental factor could not be ruled out. Most CMV-associated TCR beta chains appeared to be HLA-restricted in a later analysis, and the HLA associations seemed to be driven largely by CMV exposure. This cohort had only TCR beta chains sequenced, and the lack of alpha or paired-chain data limited which features could be detected. In a later analysis, HLA-associated TCR beta chains were found to be more clonally expanded and to have lower generation probabilities than equally common non-associated chains. Sequencing depth was assumed to be roughly uniform across donors in the presence/absence analyses, though that assumption may not hold. A total of about 150 TCR beta chains were listed by the study as associated with cytomegalovirus. A later analysis reported that several top co-occurrence clusters appeared linked to parvovirus B19, influenza, CMV and Epstein-Barr virus. The classifier was reported to diagnose cytomegalovirus status with high specificity and sensitivity in both the original and validation cohorts. The 87-base-pair reads could not distinguish some IMGT-functional V segments, including TRBV6-2 and TRBV6-3, so those segments were excluded. CMV serostatus was the only immune exposure information available for the cohort. An association between a missense DCLRE1C variant and V-gene and J-gene trimming of TCR beta chains was found in a later genetic analysis and replicated in an independent cohort. Most TCR sequences were seen in very few donors, while some public TCRs were found in many individuals. The sequencing pipeline was judged likely to have produced a cluster of highly shared sequence variants as a technical artifact.

V is clipped by 1 base and J by 6 bases, and the sequence between their germline boundaries is 7 bases long. Per the germline V gene (reference sequence), SGHNT is the CDR1 and YYREEE is the CDR2. The cysteine opens and the phenylalanine closes a CDR3 of 13 amino acids. The kept DNA is CDR3 alone, 39 bases in frame from the first base. In total, just over 650 healthy bone marrow donors made up the cohort. Cohort members were all nominally healthy when sampled, although unrecorded immune exposures were likely present. The donor was CMV seropositive and belonged to the group of more than 250 seropositive cohort members. Each donor provided a peripheral blood sample, and peripheral blood mononuclear cells were used for TCR beta sequencing. The Qiagen DNeasy Blood Extraction Kit was used to extract genomic DNA from the blood cell samples. Libraries were constructed by the immunoSEQ multiplex PCR assay. The multiplex PCR relied on a mix of 60 forward primers for TCR Vbeta segments and 13 reverse primers for TCR Jbeta segments. A multiplex PCR assay on genomic DNA amplified the CDR3 region of rearranged TCR beta genes. Amplified TCR beta libraries were sequenced as 87-base-pair reads on the Illumina HiSeq System. As for the authors' bioinformatics: Across the 600 to 700 repertoires, a later analysis counted 78 million or so unique TCR beta chains, 9.5 million to 12 million of which were shared by at least two donors. To remove PCR and sequencing errors, raw reads were error-corrected and collapsed into unique sequences using a nearest-neighbor algorithm that merged closely related sequences. Alignment of CDR3 sequences to IMGT reference sequences was used to assign V, D and J gene segments. For a sequence to be retained, a match of at least six nucleotides was required to both a V gene segment and a J gene segment. A rearrangement counted as productive if the CDR3 had no stop codons and remained in frame with V and J, and every other rearrangement counted as non-productive. Following IMGT convention, CDR3 was defined as the stretch from the second conserved V-encoded cysteine to the conserved J-encoded phenylalanine. The earlier analysis of a few hundred of the donors excluded any sequence lacking an unambiguous match to a single V gene segment. In an earlier analysis of around 590 of the donors, a V segment was called functional when productive rearrangements were above 56.7%, and segregating when the standard deviation between donors exceeded 5%. A statistical classification framework was developed to diagnose cytomegalovirus status using the catalog of TCR beta chain sequences. A later analysis assigned V and J genes by comparing TCR nucleotide sequences with IMGT/GENE-DB human TR gene sequences. In a later analysis, CDR3 sequences and most-parsimonious VDJ recombination scenarios were assigned using the TCRdist pipeline. In a later analysis, each TCR beta chain was defined by its CDR3 amino acid sequence together with its V-gene family, and reads lacking a unique V-gene family were excluded. To address suspected cross-contamination and a sequencing artifact, a later analysis removed approximately 600 highly shared, low-generation-probability nucleotide sequences. For each public chain, a later analysis derived a clonal expansion index from normalized ranks of inferred template counts within each repertoire. A later analysis computed generation probabilities with a VDJ recombination model fitted to out-of-frame rearrangements, and checked the results against IGoR. A later analysis scored TCR-TCR, TCR-HLA and TCR-CMV co-occurrence with hypergeometric tests, applying a repertoire-size bias correction to TCR pairs. To estimate false discovery rates, a later analysis permuted the HLA or CMV assignments 20 times. In a later analysis, co-occurring TCRs were grouped with DBSCAN, and TCRdist sequence similarity was added when clustering was performed within HLA-allele-positive subsets. For co-occurrence clustering, repertoires with fewer than 30,000 or more than 120,000 public chains were excluded, along with 5 or 6 repertoires with anomalous nucleotide sharing. The clones in this table, taken by TCRdb from immuneACCESS, are in-frame only. Not every clone is retained; where verified, under half of the shortfall comes from an unresolved V gene, and the cause of the rest is unknown. The V and J calls and the clone size are those of that table, but D and trimming were determined from the DNA. This sample lists about 160,000 clones; 82% were detected once. The ten largest clones take up about 0.89% of the sample.

The chain employs TRBV5-4 and TRBJ1-4; the D region possibly corresponds to TRBD1 (5 bases align). This receptor was obtained from a girl between 2 and 10 years old in good health and CMV-seropositive. Sequenced material: PBMCs. The bases are TGTGCCAGCAGCTTGATAGGGGATGAAAAACTGTTTTTT. This codes for CASSLIGDEKLFF.